Each of the 27 T cell receptor beta chains below was sequenced from the same sample in a study of blood T cell repertoires in COVID-19. Some clones are missing from TCRdb's copy, which holds only in-frame ones; the method was immunoSEQ multiplex PCR. The data show about 270,000 clones, approximately 83% seen once. Sequenced: peripheral blood. Receptor source: a woman in her 70s with acute or convalescent COVID-19.

The chain couples TRBV3-1 (or the pseudogene TRBV3-2) to TRBJ2-1; TRBD2 might be the D (7 bases). The V end lost 11 bases, the J end lost 4 bases, and 18 bases lay between the germline ends. This CDR3 has 14 residues. Germline V lookup: CDR1 LGHDT, CDR2 YNNKEL (reference sequence). The CDR3 nucleotides read TGTGCCGTAGGGGGGGGTAGCGAGTACAATGAGCAGTTCTTC. Residues: CAVGGGSEYNEQFF.

The chain is built from TRBV10-3 and TRBJ2-1; 11 bases match TRBD2. Germline V CDR1 and CDR2: ENHRY, SYGVKD. After removal of 4 bases from V and 8 bases from J, the junction contained 13 bases not matched to a gene. The CDR3 is 17 amino acids. The CDR3 DNA reads as TGTGCCATCAGTGCTCCCCCGCTAGCGGGGGGTTCCGATGAGCAGTTCTTC. This sequence encodes CAISAPPLAGGSDEQFF.

The V call is TRBV5-1, the J call TRBJ2-3; weak D call: TRBD2 (6 bases). The V end was cut by 0 bases, the J end by 5 bases, with 10 bases between. CDR3 size: 14 residues. Germline CDR1 SGHRS, CDR2 YFSETQ. Here the CDR3 reads CASSLGGVLDTQYF. The DNA of the CDR3 is TGCGCCAGCAGCTTGGGCGGGGTATTAGATACGCAGTATTTT.

This chain uses TRBV2 with TRBJ1-1; 7 bases agree with TRBD1. This CDR3 is built from 12 residues. Germline V gene data show CDR1 as SNHLY and CDR2 as FYNNEI. Trimming cost V 6 bases and J 6 bases; bases outside gene matches: 4. The DNA for the CDR3 is TGTGCCAGCAGGAGGACAGGTGCTGAAGCTTTCTTT. Protein: CASRRTGAEAFF.

Points on this clone: Different DNA sequences within this sample yield the same CDR3. This CDR3 is CASSSRDRFSGANVLTF. DNA for the CDR3: TGTGCCAGCAGCTCACGGGACAGGTTCTCTGGGGCCAACGTCCTGACTTTC. The genes are TRBV5-4 and TRBJ2-6; 8 bases map to TRBD1. Trimming cost V 3 bases and J 0 bases; bases outside gene matches: 5. Germline CDR1 is SGHNT and CDR2 is YYREEE (reference sequence). This CDR3 comprises 17 residues.

As to this clone: The final CDR3 position lacks the conserved phenylalanine or tryptophan, pointing to a likely read error. No DNA is shown, since the ends of the CDR3 on it are uncertain; the CDR3 is the one TCRdb lists. This chain connects TRBV6-1 to TRBJ1-2. The CDR3 length equals 12 residues, ends included. Germline V gene data show CDR1 as MNHNS and CDR2 as SASEGT. This CDR3 is CASSENGRMPRA.

The chain links TRBV30 to TRBJ1-5; D might be TRBD1 (6 bases). Germline CDR1 GTSNPN, CDR2 SVGIG (reference sequence). This CDR3 spans 13 amino acids. V gave up 7 bases and J gave up 4 bases, with 14 bases separating them. The CDR3 nucleotides are TGTGCCTTCGCCAGGGGAGAGAATCAGCCCCAGCATTTT. Translation: CAFARGENQPQHF.

The chain employs TRBV2 and TRBJ1-2; 12 bases line up with TRBD1. After removal of 8 bases from V and 2 bases from J, the junction contained 9 bases not matched to a gene. Germline-derived CDR1 and CDR2 are SNHLY and FYNNEI. CDR3 length equals 16 residues. The CDR3 DNA reads TGTGCCAGCCACCGGGACAGGGGGCTGGTCAACTATGGCTACACCTTC. Protein product: CASHRDRGLVNYGYTF.

This chain joins TRBV2 and TRBJ1-4; D call uncertain. Trimming stripped 4 bases from V and 8 bases from J, with 17 bases between. This CDR3 has 15 residues. Germline V gives CDR1 SNHLY, CDR2 FYNNEI. The CDR3 is CASSAQLSGNEKLFF. The CDR3 DNA is TGTGCCAGCAGTGCCCAACTATCGGGGAACGAAAAACTGTTTTTT.

CDR3 in amino acids: CASSQASNTEAFF. The CDR3 DNA is TGTGCCAGCAGTCAGGCCTCAAACACTGAAGCTTTCTTT. This chain links TRBV6-5 with TRBJ1-1, with unresolved D. Trimming pared 5 bases from V and 2 bases from J, leaving 9 bases between. This CDR3 has 13 residues. Looked up from germline, CDR1 is MNHEY and CDR2 is SVGAGI.

This clone was recorded once. The chain employs TRBV6-5 and TRBJ1-1; perhaps TRBD1 as D (5 bases). Trimming removed 7 bases from V and 11 bases from J, with 20 bases in between. Germline-derived CDR1 and CDR2 are MNHEY and SVGAGI. This CDR3 spans 13 amino acids. CDR3 sequence: CASTGGREGMAFF. In DNA, the CDR3 is TGTGCCAGCACCGGGGGGAGAGAGGGAATGGCTTTCTTT.

The rearrangement uses TRBV6-6 and TRBJ1-5, with D uncertain. The germline V and J ends were trimmed by 7 bases and 1 base, with 17 bases remaining between them. The germline V gene encodes CDR1 MNHNY and CDR2 SVGAGI (reference sequence). The CDR3 is made up of 16 amino acids. Here the CDR3 DNA reads TGTGCCAGCAATCTGGGCCTTCGAGGGAGCAATCAGCCCCAGCATTTT. This translates into CASNLGLRGSNQPQHF.

The rearrangement links TRBV3-1 (or the pseudogene TRBV3-2) to TRBJ2-4, with 8 bases matching TRBD2. This CDR3 has 18 amino acids. Germline trimming cut 0 bases from V and 1 base from J; bases unmatched to any gene: 8. Germline CDR1 reads LGHDT; CDR2 reads YNNKEL (reference sequence). The DNA of the CDR3 is TGTGCCAGCAGCCAAGATGGTGGCGGGGGGTCGGCCAAAAACATTCAGTACTTC. Translated: CASSQDGGGGSAKNIQYF.

This clone was observed a handful of times. The V and J genes are TRBV19 and TRBJ2-5, with a possible D match to TRBD1 (5 bases). CDR1 LNHDA and CDR2 SQIVND come from the germline V gene (reference sequence). There are 14 residues in the CDR3. Trimming pared 4 bases from V and 4 bases from J, leaving 13 bases between. Written as DNA, the CDR3 is TGTGCCAGTAGTAAGGGGTCCCACGCAGAGACCCAGTACTTC. Its translation is CASSKGSHAETQYF.

The rearrangement joins TRBV5-1 to TRBJ1-2; 8 bases map to TRBD1. The V gene end was trimmed by 4 bases and the J gene end by 4 bases; junction bases not matched to a gene: 3. Germline CDR1 and CDR2: SGHRS and YFSETQ. The CDR3 covers 13 residues. CDR3 amino acids: CASSIDRGYGYTF. CDR3 nucleotides: TGCGCCAGCAGCATCGACAGGGGCTATGGCTACACCTTC.

The J gene is TRBJ1-2, the V gene TRBV10-3; 8 bases agree with TRBD1. CDR1 and CDR2 from the germline V gene are ENHRY and SYGVKD. CDR3 size: 15 residues. The V and J ends lost 11 bases and 4 bases, in that order; junction bases with no gene match: 15. CDR3 sequence reads: CAFRTGQGTSYGYTF. Written as DNA, the CDR3 is TGTGCCTTCCGCACAGGACAGGGAACTTCCTATGGCTACACCTTC.

Worth noting for this clone: The sample contains more than one DNA sequence encoding this CDR3. This rearrangement joins TRBV6-5 to TRBJ2-1; 12 bases align to TRBD2. Germline values: CDR1 MNHEY, CDR2 SVGAGI. V was pared by 0 bases and J by 7 bases, with 4 bases of the junction left unmatched. This CDR3 spans 16 amino acids. The CDR3 nucleotides are TGTGCCAGCAGTTACTCGCTAACTAGCGGGGGGAATGAGCAGTTCTTC. As protein: CASSYSLTSGGNEQFF.

The rearrangement uses TRBV5-1 and TRBJ2-7; tentatively, D is TRBD2 (5 bases). Germline assignment: CDR1 SGHRS and CDR2 YFSETQ. The CDR3 is made up of 15 amino acids. The germline V and J ends were trimmed by 0 bases and 0 bases, with 10 bases remaining between them. The CDR3 sequence is CASSLGGLPSYEQYF. The CDR3 DNA sequence: TGCGCCAGCAGCTTGGGCGGACTCCCCTCCTACGAGCAGTACTTC. The full variable domain, rest sourced from reference TRBV5-1 and TRBJ2-7, is KAGVTQTPRYLIKTRGQQVTLSCSPISGHRSVSWYQQTPGQGLQFLFEYFSETQRNKGNFPGRFSGRQFSNSRSEMNVSTLELGDSALYLCASSLGGLPSYEQYFGPGTRLTVT.

The chain couples TRBV18 to TRBJ1-1; TRBD1 aligns across 7 bases. The V segment lost 6 bases and the J segment 1 base; nucleotides outside the gene matches: 5. Germline loops: CDR1 KGHSH, CDR2 LQKENI. This CDR3 spans 14 amino acids. The CDR3 DNA reads as TGTGCCAGCTCTCCGGGACAGACGAACACTGAAGCTTTCTTT. Protein: CASSPGQTNTEAFF.

This rearrangement joins TRBV10-2 to TRBJ2-3; the match to TRBD2 covers 13 bases. The V segment lost 0 bases and the J segment 3 bases; nucleotides outside the gene matches: 0. The length of the CDR3 is 16 residues. The V gene's germline CDR1 is WSHSY and CDR2 SAAADI. This CDR3 reads CASSESGLAGTDTQYF. CDR3 in DNA: TGCGCCAGCAGTGAGTCGGGACTAGCGGGGACAGATACGCAGTATTTT.

V and J are TRBV6-1 and TRBJ2-7, with 7 bases matching TRBD2. The CDR3 extends over 15 amino acids. Losses at the gene ends were 0 bases for V and 3 bases for J; bases not matched to a gene: 5. Germline CDR1 is MNHNS and CDR2 is SASEGT. The CDR3 nucleotides are TGTGCCAGCAGTGAAGCAAGGCTAGCGGTCTACGAGCAGTACTTC. As protein: CASSEARLAVYEQYF.

J is TRBJ2-2 and V is TRBV4-2; a weak D match, TRBD2 (5 bases). V lost 1 base, J lost 0 bases, and 12 bases lay in between. Germline V lookup: CDR1 LGHNA, CDR2 YNFKEQ. This CDR3 region has 17 residues. The CDR3 region has the DNA TGTGCCAGCAGCCAAGTTAGTGGACTCCCGAACACCGGGGAGCTGTTTTTT. Protein: CASSQVSGLPNTGELFF.

V gene TRBV11-2 combines with J gene TRBJ2-1; D call uncertain. V lost 5 bases to trimming and J lost 4 bases, with 15 bases between them. This CDR3 is 15 amino acids long. Germline lookup yields CDR1 SGHAT and CDR2 FQNNGV. The DNA of the CDR3 is TGTGCCAGCAGCCCTATCGGAAGACAATACAATGAGCAGTTCTTC. The encoded protein is CASSPIGRQYNEQFF.

The genes are TRBV3-1 (or the pseudogene TRBV3-2) and TRBJ1-2; D not certain. The CDR3 covers 13 residues. Germline CDR1 and CDR2: LGHDT and YNNKEL (reference sequence). Trimming took 4 bases from V and 8 from J, leaving 14 bases between them. The CDR3 reads CASSRAPTGGYTF. The CDR3 DNA follows: TGTGCCAGCAGCCGGGCTCCGACGGGAGGCTACACCTTC.

The chain joins TRBV15 to TRBJ2-2; D is undetermined. Germline values: CDR1 LNHNV, CDR2 YYDKDF (reference sequence). Trimming cost V 1 base and J 7 bases, with 7 bases left between them. This CDR3 is built from 13 residues. The DNA for the CDR3 is TGTGCCACCAGCAGAGGAGCCGGCGGGGAGCTGTTTTTT. Protein sequence: CATSRGAGGELFF.

The V call is TRBV5-1, the J call TRBJ1-1; 8 bases match TRBD1. Germline assignment: CDR1 SGHRS and CDR2 YFSETQ. Unmatched junction bases numbered 6, after V lost 1 base and J lost 7 bases. The CDR3 is 14 amino acids. The CDR3 DNA reads TGCGCCAGCAGCTTGACCGGGACAGGATATGAAGCTTTCTTT. Its protein is CASSLTGTGYEAFF.

This chain uses TRBV19 with TRBJ2-3; tentative D call: TRBD2 (5 bases). Germline V gene sequence: CDR1 LNHDA, CDR2 SQIVND (reference sequence). V was cut by 3 bases and J by 0 bases, with 7 bases left in between. The CDR3 extends over 14 amino acids. CDR3 region: CASSIRTSTDTQYF. The CDR3 DNA sequence: TGTGCCAGTAGTATCAGGACTAGCACAGATACGCAGTATTTT.